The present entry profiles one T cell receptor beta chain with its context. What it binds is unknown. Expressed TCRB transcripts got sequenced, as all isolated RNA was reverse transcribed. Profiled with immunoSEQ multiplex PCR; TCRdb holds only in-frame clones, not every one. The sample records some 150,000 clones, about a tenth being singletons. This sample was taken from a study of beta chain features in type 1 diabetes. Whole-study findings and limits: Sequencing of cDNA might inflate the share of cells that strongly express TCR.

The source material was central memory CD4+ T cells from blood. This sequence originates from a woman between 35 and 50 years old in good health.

CDR3 in DNA: TGTGCCAGTAGTATTGCCCGCCACGGACAGGGTTCCTATGGCTACACCTTC. Translating gives CASSIARHGQGSYGYTF. This chain links TRBV19 with TRBJ1-2; 8 nucleotides match TRBD1. In germline, CDR1 is LNHDA, CDR2 SQIVND (reference sequence). Germline trimming cut 3 bases from V and 4 bases from J; bases unmatched to any gene: 13. The CDR3 length is 17 residues.